These T cell receptor beta chains were read from a single sample in a study of T cell responses to AZD1222 COVID-19 vaccine. Assay used: immunoSEQ multiplex PCR; TCRdb lists only in-frame clones, some missing. The sample consists of roughly 150,000 clones, around 87% of them appearing once. Here the sequenced sample was peripheral blood, taken on day 0 of AZD1222 vaccination. The receptors were sampled from an adult in good health. The CDR3 runs from the conserved cysteine through the conserved F or W. The D gene is left open where the match is weak. Only some rows state a clone size, as once, few, many or a class for expanded clones.

abundance,d_gene,j_gene,v_gene,CDR3aa,CDR3nt
NA,TRBD1,TRBJ1-1,TRBV12-3/TRBV12-4,CASSLLGGEAFF,TGTGCCAGCAGTTTACTAGGGGGCGAAGCTTTCTTT
NA,TRBD1,TRBJ2-3,TRBV6-2/TRBV6-3,CASSYPTRTGGGTDTQYF,TGTGCCAGCAGTTACCCAACTAGGACAGGGGGCGGCACAGATACGCAGTATTTT
NA,TRBD2,TRBJ2-3,TRBV6-2/TRBV6-3,CASSSERDYPRTDTQYF,TGTGCCAGCAGTTCTGAACGGGACTACCCCCGCACAGATACGCAGTATTTT
few,TRBD2,TRBJ2-5,TRBV4-1,CASSQKLAGLQETQYF,TGCGCCAGCAGCCAAAAACTAGCGGGGCTACAAGAGACCCAGTACTTC
once,NA,TRBJ2-2,TRBV11-2,CASSLEFTGELFF,TGTGCCAGCAGCTTAGAGTTCACCGGGGAGCTGTTTTTT
NA,NA,TRBJ1-5,TRBV3-1/TRBV3-2,CASSRMGDQPQHF,TGTGCCAGCAGTCGCATGGGGGATCAGCCCCAGCATTTT
NA,TRBD1,TRBJ1-4,TRBV9,CASSVGGQGVQKEKLFF,TGTGCCAGCAGCGTAGGGGGACAGGGGGTTCAGAAGGAAAAACTGTTTTTT
once,TRBD1,TRBJ1-5,TRBV6-1,CASSGGDRGSLGNQPQHF,TGTGCCAGCAGTGGAGGGGACAGGGGGTCCTTAGGAAATCAGCCCCAGCATTTT
few,NA,TRBJ2-1,TRBV11-2,CASSLEGQLGNEQFF,TGTGCCAGCAGCTTAGAGGGGCAGCTTGGCAATGAGCAGTTCTTC
few,NA,TRBJ2-3,TRBV4-1,CASSVRGTQYF,TGCGCCAGCAGCGTGCGGGGTACGCAGTATTTT
NA,NA,TRBJ1-1,TRBV7-8,CASSSQTGNTEAFF,TGTGCCAGCAGCTCCCAAACAGGAAACACTGAAGCTTTCTTT
NA,NA,TRBJ2-2,TRBV7-2,CASSLYRFSNTGELFF,TGTGCCAGCAGCTTATACAGATTCTCGAACACCGGGGAGCTGTTTTTT
NA,TRBD2,TRBJ2-3,TRBV6-2/TRBV6-3,CASSYRASGGNTQYF,TGTGCCAGCAGTTACAGGGCTAGCGGGGGGAATACGCAGTATTTT
NA,NA,TRBJ2-7,TRBV5-6,CASSLSRHYSYEQYF,TGTGCCAGCAGCTTGTCGCGCCACTACTCCTACGAGCAGTACTTC
NA,NA,TRBJ2-5,TRBV5-1,CASSLVATQETQYF,TGCGCCAGCAGCTTGGTGGCTACCCAAGAGACCCAGTACTTC